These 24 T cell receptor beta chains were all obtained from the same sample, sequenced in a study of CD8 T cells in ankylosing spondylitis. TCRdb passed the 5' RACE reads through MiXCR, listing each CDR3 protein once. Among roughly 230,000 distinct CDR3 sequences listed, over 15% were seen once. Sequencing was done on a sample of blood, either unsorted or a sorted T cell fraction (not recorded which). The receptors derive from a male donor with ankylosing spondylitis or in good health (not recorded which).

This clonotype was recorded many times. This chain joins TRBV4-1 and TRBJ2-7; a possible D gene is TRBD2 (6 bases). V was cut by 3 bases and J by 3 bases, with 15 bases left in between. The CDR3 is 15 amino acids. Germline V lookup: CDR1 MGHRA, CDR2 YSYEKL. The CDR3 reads CASSHLIAAFYEQYF. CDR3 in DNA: TGCGCCAGCAGCCACTTGATAGCGGCCTTCTACGAGCAGTACTTC.

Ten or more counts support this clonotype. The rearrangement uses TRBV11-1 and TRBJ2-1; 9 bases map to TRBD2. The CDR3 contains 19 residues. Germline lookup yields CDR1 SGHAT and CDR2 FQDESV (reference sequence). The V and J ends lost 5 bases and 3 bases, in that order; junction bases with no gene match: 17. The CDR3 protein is CASSAQLGREGPHYNEQFF. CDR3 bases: TGTGCCAGCAGCGCGCAACTGGGGCGGGAGGGACCTCACTACAATGAGCAGTTCTTC.

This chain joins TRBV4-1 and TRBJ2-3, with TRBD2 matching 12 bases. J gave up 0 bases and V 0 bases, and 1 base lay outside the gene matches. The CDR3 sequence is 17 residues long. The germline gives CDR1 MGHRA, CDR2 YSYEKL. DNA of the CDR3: TGCGCCAGCAGCCAAGACGGGACTAGCGGGAGCACAGATACGCAGTATTTT. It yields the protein CASSQDGTSGSTDTQYF.

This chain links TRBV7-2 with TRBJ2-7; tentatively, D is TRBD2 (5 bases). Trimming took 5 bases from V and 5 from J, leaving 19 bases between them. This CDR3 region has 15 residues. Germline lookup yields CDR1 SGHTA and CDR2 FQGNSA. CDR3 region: CASSPPLATGDEQYF. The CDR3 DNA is TGTGCCAGCAGCCCCCCTTTGGCCACCGGGGACGAGCAGTACTTC.

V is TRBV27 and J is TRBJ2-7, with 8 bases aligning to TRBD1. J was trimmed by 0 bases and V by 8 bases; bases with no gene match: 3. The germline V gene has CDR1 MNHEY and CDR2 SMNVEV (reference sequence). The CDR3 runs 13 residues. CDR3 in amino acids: CASGQGASYEQYF. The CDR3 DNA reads TGTGCCAGCGGTCAGGGGGCCTCCTACGAGCAGTACTTC.

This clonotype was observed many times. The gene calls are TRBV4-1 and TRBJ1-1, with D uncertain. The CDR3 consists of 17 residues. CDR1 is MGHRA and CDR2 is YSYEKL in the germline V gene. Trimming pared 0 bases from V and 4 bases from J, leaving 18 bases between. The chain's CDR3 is CASSQEGRVRAGTEAFF. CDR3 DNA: TGCGCCAGCAGCCAAGAAGGGAGGGTACGGGCAGGCACTGAAGCTTTCTTT.

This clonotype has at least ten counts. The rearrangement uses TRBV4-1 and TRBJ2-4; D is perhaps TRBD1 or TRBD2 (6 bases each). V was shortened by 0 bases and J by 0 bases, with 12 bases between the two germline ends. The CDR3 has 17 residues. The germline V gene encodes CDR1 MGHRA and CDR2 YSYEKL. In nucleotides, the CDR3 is TGCGCCAGCAGCCAAGAAGGAGGGGGGCTAGCCAAAAACATTCAGTACTTC. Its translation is CASSQEGGGLAKNIQYF.

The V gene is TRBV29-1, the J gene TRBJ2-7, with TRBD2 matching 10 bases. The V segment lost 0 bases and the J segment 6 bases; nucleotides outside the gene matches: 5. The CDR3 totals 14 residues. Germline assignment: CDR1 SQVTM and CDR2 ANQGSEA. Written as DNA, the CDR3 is TGCAGCGTTGAAGATGGGACTAGCGTTCCCGAGCAGTACTTC. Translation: CSVEDGTSVPEQYF.

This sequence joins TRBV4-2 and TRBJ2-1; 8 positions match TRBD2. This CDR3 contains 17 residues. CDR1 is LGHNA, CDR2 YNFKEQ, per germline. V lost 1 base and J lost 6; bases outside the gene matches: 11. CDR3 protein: CASSQVAGLAIVNEQFF. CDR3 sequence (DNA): TGTGCCAGCAGCCAAGTAGCTGGACTAGCAATTGTCAATGAGCAGTTCTTC.

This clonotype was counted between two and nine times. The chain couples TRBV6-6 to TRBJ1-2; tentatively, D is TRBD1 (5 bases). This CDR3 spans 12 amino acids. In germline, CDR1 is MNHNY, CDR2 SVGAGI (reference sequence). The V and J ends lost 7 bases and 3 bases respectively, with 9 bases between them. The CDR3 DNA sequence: TGTGCCAGCACTCTGACAGACTATGGCTACACCTTC. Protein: CASTLTDYGYTF.

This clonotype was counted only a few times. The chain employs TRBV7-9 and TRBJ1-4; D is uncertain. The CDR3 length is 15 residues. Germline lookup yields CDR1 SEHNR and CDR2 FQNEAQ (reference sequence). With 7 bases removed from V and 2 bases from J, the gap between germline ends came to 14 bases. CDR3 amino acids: CASNSPSGTNEKLFF. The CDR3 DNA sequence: TGTGCCAGCAACTCTCCGTCAGGCACTAATGAAAAACTGTTTTTT.

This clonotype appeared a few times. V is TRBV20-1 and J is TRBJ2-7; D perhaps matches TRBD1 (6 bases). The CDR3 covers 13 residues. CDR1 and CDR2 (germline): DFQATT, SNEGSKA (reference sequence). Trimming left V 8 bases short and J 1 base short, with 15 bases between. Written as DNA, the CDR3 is TGCAGTACGCGAGGGACACAATCCTACGAGCAGTACTTC. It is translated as CSTRGTQSYEQYF.

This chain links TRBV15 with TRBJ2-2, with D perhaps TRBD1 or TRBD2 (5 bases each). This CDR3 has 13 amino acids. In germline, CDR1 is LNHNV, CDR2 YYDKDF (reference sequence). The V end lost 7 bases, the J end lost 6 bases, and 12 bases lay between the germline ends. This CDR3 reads CATKSRGPGELFF. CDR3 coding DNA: TGTGCCACCAAAAGCCGGGGACCCGGGGAGCTGTTTTTT. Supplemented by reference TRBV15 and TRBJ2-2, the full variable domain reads DAMVIQNPRYQVTQFGKPVTLSCSQTLNHNVMYWYQQKSSQAPKLLFHYYDKDFNNEADTPDNFQSRRPNTSFCFLDIRSPGLGDTAMYLCATKSRGPGELFFGEGSRLTVL.

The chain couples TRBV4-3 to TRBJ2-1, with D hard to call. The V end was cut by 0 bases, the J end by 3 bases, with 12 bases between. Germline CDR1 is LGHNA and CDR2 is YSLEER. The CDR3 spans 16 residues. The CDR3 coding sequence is TGCGCCAGCAGCCAAGACGCTACACCAATCTACAATGAGCAGTTCTTC. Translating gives CASSQDATPIYNEQFF.

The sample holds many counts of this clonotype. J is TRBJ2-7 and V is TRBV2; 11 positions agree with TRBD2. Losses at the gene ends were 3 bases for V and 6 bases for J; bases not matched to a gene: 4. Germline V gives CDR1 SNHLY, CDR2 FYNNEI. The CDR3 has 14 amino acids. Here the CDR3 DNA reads TGTGCCAGCAGTGAGGGTCTAGCGGGAGGCGAGCAGTACTTC. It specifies CASSEGLAGGEQYF.

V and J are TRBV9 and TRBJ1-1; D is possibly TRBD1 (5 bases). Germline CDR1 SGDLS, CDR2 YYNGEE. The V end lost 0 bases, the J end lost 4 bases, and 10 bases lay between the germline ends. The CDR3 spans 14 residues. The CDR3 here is CASSVARGATEAFF. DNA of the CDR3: TGTGCCAGCAGCGTAGCAAGGGGAGCCACTGAAGCTTTCTTT.

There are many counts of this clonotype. DNA for the CDR3: TGCAGCGTTGTGGGGAAAATGGAGGAGCAGTTCTTC. As protein: CSVVGKMEEQFF. The chain couples TRBV29-1 to TRBJ2-1; no reliable D call. Trimming pared 4 bases from V and 10 bases from J, leaving 14 bases between. The CDR3 length is 12 residues. Germline V CDR1 and CDR2: SQVTM, ANQGSEA.

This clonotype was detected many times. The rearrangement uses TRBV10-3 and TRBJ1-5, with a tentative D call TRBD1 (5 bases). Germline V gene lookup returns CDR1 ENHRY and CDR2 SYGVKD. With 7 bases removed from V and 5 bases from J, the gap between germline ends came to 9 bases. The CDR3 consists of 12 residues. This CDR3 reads CAIKGPHQPQHF. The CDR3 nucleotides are TGTGCCATCAAGGGACCCCATCAGCCCCAGCATTTT.

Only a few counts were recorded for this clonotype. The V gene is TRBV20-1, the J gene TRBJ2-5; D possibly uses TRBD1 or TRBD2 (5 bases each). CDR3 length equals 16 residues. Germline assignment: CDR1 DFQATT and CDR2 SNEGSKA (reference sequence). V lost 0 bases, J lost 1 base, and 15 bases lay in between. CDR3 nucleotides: TGCAGTGCTAGAGATTGGGGCCTACGGGGCCAAGAGACCCAGTACTTC. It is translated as CSARDWGLRGQETQYF.

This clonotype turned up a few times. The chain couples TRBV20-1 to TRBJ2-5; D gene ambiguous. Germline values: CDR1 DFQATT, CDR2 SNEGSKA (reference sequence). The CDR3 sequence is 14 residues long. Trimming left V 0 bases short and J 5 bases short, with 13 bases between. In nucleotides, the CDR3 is TGCAGTGCTAGAGATCCAGGAGATTGGGAGACCCAGTACTTC. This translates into CSARDPGDWETQYF.

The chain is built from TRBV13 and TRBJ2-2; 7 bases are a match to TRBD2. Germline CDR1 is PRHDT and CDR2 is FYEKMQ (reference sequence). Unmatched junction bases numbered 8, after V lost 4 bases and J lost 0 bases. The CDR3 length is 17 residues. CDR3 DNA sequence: TGTGCCAGCAGCTCGGGACTAACGGGATCGAACACCGGGGAGCTGTTTTTT. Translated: CASSSGLTGSNTGELFF.

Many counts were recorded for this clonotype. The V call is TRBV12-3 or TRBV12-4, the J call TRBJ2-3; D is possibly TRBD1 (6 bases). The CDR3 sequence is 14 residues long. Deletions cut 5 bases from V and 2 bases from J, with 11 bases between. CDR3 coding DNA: TGTGCCAGCAGTCGGACAGAGTTCACAGATACGCAGTATTTT. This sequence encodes CASSRTEFTDTQYF.

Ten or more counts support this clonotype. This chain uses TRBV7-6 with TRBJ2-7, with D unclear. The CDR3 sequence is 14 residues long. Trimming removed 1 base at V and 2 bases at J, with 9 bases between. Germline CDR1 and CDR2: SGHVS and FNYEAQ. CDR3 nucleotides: TGTGCCAGCAGCTTAGATACGGGTGCCTACGAGCAGTACTTC. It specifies CASSLDTGAYEQYF. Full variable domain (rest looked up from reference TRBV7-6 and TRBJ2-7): GAGVSQSPRYKVTKRGQDVALRCDPISGHVSLYWYRQALGQGPEFLTYFNYEAQQDKSGLPNDRFSAERPEGSISTLTIQRTEQRDSAMYRCASSLDTGAYEQYFGPGTRLTVT.

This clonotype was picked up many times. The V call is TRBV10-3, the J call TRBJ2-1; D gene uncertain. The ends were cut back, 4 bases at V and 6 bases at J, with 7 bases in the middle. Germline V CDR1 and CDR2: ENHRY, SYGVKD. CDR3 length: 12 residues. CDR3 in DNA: TGTGCCATCAGTGCTGGGCCCAATGAGCAGTTCTTC. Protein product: CAISAGPNEQFF.